Listed below are T cell receptor beta chains from one sample, sequenced in a study of cytomegalovirus exposure and HLA in healthy donors. Clones were sequenced by immunoSEQ multiplex PCR, and TCRdb holds only the in-frame ones, with some missing. Here the sample spans 150,000 to 200,000 clones, roughly 80% being singletons. The sequenced material came from PBMCs. These receptors originate from a woman aged 18-30 years in good health and CMV-seronegative. Each CDR3 is given with its conserved first and last residue. The D gene is left open where the match is weak.

NA | TRBJ1-2 | TRBV2 | CASIDSGEGYTF | TGTGCCAGCATTGATTCGGGGGAGGGCTACACCTTC
NA | TRBJ1-2 | TRBV10-3 | CAISESGRRYGYTF | TGTGCCATCAGTGAGTCTGGGAGGCGTTATGGCTACACCTTC
TRBD1 | TRBJ2-3 | TRBV29-1 | CSVEIAAGGVDTQYF | TGCAGCGTTGAAATTGCGGCAGGGGGCGTGGATACGCAGTATTTT
NA | TRBJ2-5 | TRBV11-2 | CASSFSGSPQETQYF | TGTGCCAGCAGCTTCTCGGGGAGTCCTCAAGAGACCCAGTACTTC
NA | TRBJ1-2 | TRBV29-1 | CSGDSDLYGYTF | TGCAGCGGCGACAGTGACCTCTATGGCTACACCTTC
NA | TRBJ2-1 | TRBV19 | CASSIYPNEQFF | TGTGCCAGTAGTATATATCCGAATGAGCAGTTCTTC
NA | TRBJ1-1 | TRBV7-9 | CASSLNLGGGDTEAFF | TGTGCCAGCAGCTTAAATCTGGGAGGAGGGGACACTGAAGCTTTCTTT
NA | TRBJ2-2 | TRBV5-5 | CASSLGWVSGELFF | TGTGCCAGCAGCCTCGGGTGGGTCTCCGGGGAGCTGTTTTTT
NA | TRBJ1-4 | TRBV15 | CATSRETGYEKLFF | TGTGCCACCAGCAGAGAGACAGGTTATGAAAAACTGTTTTTT
TRBD1 | TRBJ1-2 | TRBV6-1 | CASRGKGQYYGYTF | TGTGCCAGCAGGGGAAAGGGACAGTACTATGGCTACACCTTC
TRBD1 | TRBJ2-1 | TRBV30 | CAWSVGRGSYNEQFF | TGTGCCTGGAGTGTCGGCAGGGGGAGCTACAATGAGCAGTTCTTC